This T cell receptor (beta chain) was sequenced for a study of post-analysis software for immune sequencing data. Study-wide results and limits: Controls had lower frequencies than patients of 4 or 5 TRBV segments, which included TRBV5-6, TRBV5-1 and TRBV20-1. Co-batched samples clustered tightly together by F measure.

A note on this clonotype: What it recognizes is unknown.

V was cut by 3 bases and J by 7 bases, with 10 bases left in between. Germline V gene sequence: CDR1 MDHEN, CDR2 SYDVKM. CDR3 size: 13 residues. Incorporated into the TCR beta cDNA libraries were unique molecular identifiers, which served to reduce PCR and sequencing biases. Each batch of roughly 1 to 10 million T cells produced 500,000 to 550,000 cDNA molecules. TCRdb re-called the PCR reads with MiXCR, one entry per CDR3 protein. Of 380,000 or so distinct CDR3 sequences in the sample, about a third were seen once. The TCR originated in a girl aged 10 to 17 with multiple sclerosis. The chain uses TRBV28 and TRBJ2-4, with D unclear. Sequencing was done on a sample of blood. For the CDR3, the DNA is TGTGCCAGCAGTTTCGCTGGTGGGAACATTCAGTACTTC. This codes for CASSFAGGNIQYF.